The rows below give T cell receptor beta chains drawn from one sample of a study of blood T cell repertoires in COVID-19. Method: immunoSEQ multiplex PCR; TCRdb's copy keeps in-frame clones and lacks some. The top ten clones hold under 8.5% of a sample with over 150,000 clones, about 85% of them seen once. The sample comprised peripheral blood. The source of these receptors is a woman in her sixties or seventies with COVID-19, enrolled during active disease. The CDR3 runs from the conserved cysteine through the conserved F or W. A D gene is named only where the DNA matches it firmly. Size is stated for part of the rows, as once, few or many counts, or as a class when the clone is expanded.

TRBJ2-1,NA,NA,TRBV29-1,TGCAGCGTTCGAACTCGGGTGGATCTCTACAATGAGCAGTTCTTC,CSVRTRVDLYNEQFF
TRBJ1-1,NA,NA,TRBV6-5,TGTGCCAGCAGAACACCGGGGGTCACTGAAGCTTTCTTT,CASRTPGVTEAFF
TRBJ1-2,TRBD1,NA,TRBV5-1,TGCGCCAGCAGCAGAGGGACAGGGGATCTAGGCTACACCTTC,CASSRGTGDLGYTF
TRBJ1-2,NA,NA,TRBV4-1,TGCGCCAGCAGCCAAGGGACAAGCTATGGCTACACCTTC,CASSQGTSYGYTF
TRBJ1-4,NA,NA,TRBV7-3,TGTGCCAGCAGCTTGGGTAGTGGAGGAAAACTGTTTTTT,CASSLGSGGKLFF
TRBJ1-6,NA,NA,TRBV18,TGTGCCAGCTCACCCCGCAGAAACAGGGAATCGGACTCACCCCTCCACTTT,CASSPRRNRESDSPLHF
TRBJ2-6,NA,NA,TRBV27,TGTGCCAGCAGTTTCCAGACGGGGATCTCTGGGGCCAACGTCCTGACTTTC,CASSFQTGISGANVLTF
TRBJ2-1,TRBD2,NA,TRBV6-1,TGTGCCAGCAGTGAAAGGGCTAGCGGGAGGGTCTGGAATGAGCAGTTCTTC,CASSERASGRVWNEQFF
TRBJ2-1,NA,NA,TRBV3-1/TRBV3-2,TGTGCCAGCAGCGAAGCGGCACGAGGAGCCTCGTACAATGAGCAGTTCTTC,CASSEAARGASYNEQFF
TRBJ1-2,TRBD1,NA,TRBV19,TGTGCCAGTACCAGGACAGGGTTAAACTATGGCTACACCTTC,CASTRTGLNYGYTF
TRBJ1-2,NA,NA,TRBV5-4,TGTGCCAGCAGCTTGGAGGGGAACTATGGCTACACCTTC,CASSLEGNYGYTF
TRBJ1-1,TRBD1,NA,TRBV27,TGTGCCAGCAGTTGGGCAGGGGGCTTCACTGAAGCTTTCTTT,CASSWAGGFTEAFF
TRBJ1-5,TRBD1,NA,TRBV5-1,TGCGCCAGCAGCTTAGACGGGACAGGGAATCAGCCCCAGCATTTT,CASSLDGTGNQPQHF
TRBJ2-2,NA,NA,TRBV5-1,TGCGCCAGCAGCTTGGGAGGGAACACCGGGGAGCTGTTTTTT,CASSLGGNTGELFF
TRBJ2-7,TRBD1,NA,TRBV28,TGTGCCAGCAGACGCACAGGGGTCGAGCAGTACTTC,CASRRTGVEQYF
TRBJ1-3,NA,NA,TRBV11-2,TGTGCCAGCAGCCCCTGGACAGTTGGAAACACCATATATTTT,CASSPWTVGNTIYF
TRBJ1-1,TRBD1,NA,TRBV29-1,TGCAGCTTCCGGACAGGACCGACTGAAGCTTTCTTT,CSFRTGPTEAFF
TRBJ2-7,NA,NA,TRBV12-3/TRBV12-4,TGTGCCAGCAGTCCACGACAGGCGTACGAGCAGTACTTC,CASSPRQAYEQYF
TRBJ2-1,TRBD2,NA,TRBV6-5,TGTGCCAGCAGCCTAGAGCGGGGAGGTGAGCAGTTCTTC,CASSLERGGEQFF
TRBJ1-1,TRBD1,NA,TRBV19,TGTGCCAGTACCGAAAGGACAGGGGGAGAAGCTTTCTTT,CASTERTGGEAFF
TRBJ1-1,NA,NA,TRBV10-3,TGTGCCATCAGTGAGGGCAGTGAAGCTTTCTTT,CAISEGSEAFF
TRBJ2-6,TRBD2,NA,TRBV5-5,TGTGCCAGCAGCTTGGGTAGCGGGTACCCCTCTGGGGCCAACGTCCTGACTTTC,CASSLGSGYPSGANVLTF
TRBJ1-5,NA,NA,TRBV5-1,TGCGCCAGCAGCTTGGGCCCGAGGGGGACTAGCAATCAGCCCCAGCATTTT,CASSLGPRGTSNQPQHF
TRBJ1-2,NA,NA,TRBV19,TGTGCCAGTAAGGGGAACCCTACGGCGGGCTACACCTTC,CASKGNPTAGYTF
TRBJ2-1,NA,NA,TRBV24-1,TGTGCCACCACCGACAGTCTCAATGAGCAGTTCTTC,CATTDSLNEQFF
TRBJ2-7,NA,once,TRBV7-2,TGTGCCAGCAGCCGGGATAAGTACGAGCAGTACTTC,CASSRDKYEQYF
TRBJ1-2,TRBD1,NA,TRBV30,TGTGCCTGGAGTGTAAGGGGGCGCTTTGGCTACACCTTC,CAWSVRGRFGYTF
TRBJ2-5,NA,once,TRBV7-2,TGTGCCAGCAGTTCTTCCCTAGCCGCCCAAGAGACCCAGTACTTC,CASSSSLAAQETQYF
TRBJ1-3,TRBD1,NA,TRBV7-8,TGTGCCAGCAGCTACGCCGACCCAGGGGGAGGAAACACCATATATTTT,CASSYADPGGGNTIYF
TRBJ2-7,NA,NA,TRBV18,TGTGCCAGCTCCCATCCTTCAATAGCGTGGGAGCAGTACTTC,CASSHPSIAWEQYF
TRBJ2-7,NA,NA,TRBV12-3/TRBV12-4,TGTGCCAGCACAGGGGTACACGAGCAGTACTTC,CASTGVHEQYF
TRBJ2-3,NA,once,TRBV24-1,TGTGCCACCAGTGATTCGGATACGCAGTATTTT,CATSDSDTQYF
TRBJ1-1,NA,NA,TRBV9,TGTGCCAGCAGCGTAGAACAGGGCAACACTGAAGCTTTCTTT,CASSVEQGNTEAFF
TRBJ2-5,NA,NA,TRBV6-5,TGTGCCAGCAGTTACCGGTATCAGGGGACCCAGTACTTC,CASSYRYQGTQYF
TRBJ1-6,NA,many,TRBV4-1,TGCGCCAGCAGCCAAGGAGGGCCTGATTCACCCCTCCACTTT,CASSQGGPDSPLHF
TRBJ1-5,TRBD1,NA,TRBV2,TGTGCCAGCAGTCCGGACAGGCAACGCAATCAGCCCCAGCATTTT,CASSPDRQRNQPQHF
TRBJ2-3,TRBD1,NA,TRBV5-1,TGCGCCAGCAAGACAGGGACCACCACAGATACGCAGTATTTT,CASKTGTTTDTQYF
TRBJ2-5,TRBD2,NA,TRBV18,TGTGCCAGCTCAGCCCTAGCGGGGGGTATCCAAGAGACCCAGTACTTC,CASSALAGGIQETQYF
TRBJ1-6,TRBD1,few,TRBV5-6,TGTGCCAGCAGCTTGGGAGGACAGGGGGGAGATAATTCACCCCTCCACTTT,CASSLGGQGGDNSPLHF
TRBJ1-2,NA,NA,TRBV24-1,TGTGCCACCAGTGACACAGACGGGGTTAACTATGGCTACACCTTC,CATSDTDGVNYGYTF
TRBJ1-5,TRBD1,NA,TRBV10-3,TGTGCCATCAGTGAGTTCGCAGGGGGCGACCAGCCCCAGCATTTT,CAISEFAGGDQPQHF
TRBJ1-4,TRBD1,once,TRBV18,TGTGCCAGCTCACCCGACAGGGGGTTGGAAAAACTGTTTTTT,CASSPDRGLEKLFF
TRBJ1-4,NA,NA,TRBV5-8,TGTGCCAGCAGCTTGGCGGGACTTAAGAATGAAAAACTGTTTTTT,CASSLAGLKNEKLFF
TRBJ1-2,NA,NA,TRBV6-5,TGTGCCAGCGGATGGGGCAAAGGTGGCTACACCTTC,CASGWGKGGYTF
TRBJ1-5,NA,NA,TRBV27,TGTGCCAGCAGTTTAGCCGGGAAGGGTCAGCCCCAGCATTTT,CASSLAGKGQPQHF
TRBJ2-1,TRBD2,few,TRBV6-1,TGTGCCAGCAGTGAAAGGACGGGACTAGCGGGAGATGAGCAGTTCTTC,CASSERTGLAGDEQFF
TRBJ1-5,NA,once,TRBV11-2,TGTGCCAGCCTCCTGAGCAATCAGCCCCAGCATTTT,CASLLSNQPQHF
TRBJ2-2,TRBD1,NA,TRBV12-3/TRBV12-4,TGTGCCAGCAGCCAGACAGGGAAGAGGGAGCTGTTTTTT,CASSQTGKRELFF
TRBJ2-7,NA,once,TRBV27,TGTGCCAGCAGTTTGGCAGCGCTATCCTACGAGCAGTACTTC,CASSLAALSYEQYF
TRBJ1-6,TRBD1,NA,TRBV24-1,TGTGCCACCAGGGTCCCGGGACAGGGTAAAAATTCACCCCTCCACTTT,CATRVPGQGKNSPLHF
TRBJ1-3,NA,NA,TRBV5-6,TGTGCCAGCAGCTTTGAGAGCTCTGGAAACACCATATATTTT,CASSFESSGNTIYF
TRBJ1-1,TRBD1,NA,TRBV11-2,TGTGCCAGCAGACGGGACAGGCGACGGGACACTGAAGCTTTCTTT,CASRRDRRRDTEAFF
TRBJ2-7,NA,NA,TRBV6-6,TGTGCCAGCAGTTACTATTTACAGGGATCCGAGCAGTACTTC,CASSYYLQGSEQYF
TRBJ1-3,NA,NA,TRBV18,TGTGCCAGCTCACCACCGGCTGCTGGAAACACCATATATTTT,CASSPPAAGNTIYF
TRBJ2-7,NA,NA,TRBV6-1,TGTGCCAGCAGTGAAGCGACAGTCACGCTTGTGTACGAGCAGTACTTC,CASSEATVTLVYEQYF
TRBJ1-2,NA,NA,TRBV11-2,TGTGCCAGCAGCTTAGGGGGGGGTTCTTATGGCTACACCTTC,CASSLGGGSYGYTF
TRBJ2-5,NA,NA,TRBV19,TGTGCCAGTAGACCGCGGGATCGGGAGACCCAGTACTTC,CASRPRDRETQYF
TRBJ2-2,TRBD2,NA,TRBV6-4,TGTGCCAGCAGTCCCCGAGCGGGGGGGTTCACCGGGGAGCTGTTTTTT,CASSPRAGGFTGELFF
TRBJ1-6,NA,NA,TRBV27,TGTGCCAGCGGTTACAGGTCAACGAATTCACCCCTCCACTTT,CASGYRSTNSPLHF
TRBJ1-1,NA,NA,TRBV9,TGTGCCAGCAGCGTAGACCAGGTCGCTGGCACTGAAGCTTTCTTT,CASSVDQVAGTEAFF